This T cell receptor beta chain is drawn from a study of blood T cell repertoires in COVID-19. Study-wide background: Both acute and convalescent COVID-19 samples were obtained from the United States, Italy and Spain. T cells, B-cell-depleted T cells, or PBMCs supplied cDNA or gDNA.

Recruited during active infection, patients (from Seattle) were subsequently followed longitudinally. In the authors' workflow: Amplification of reference gene primers provided the estimated nucleated cell counts. Using immunoSEQ multiplex PCR, the repertoire was profiled, and TCRdb retains in-frame clones only, with some absent. The DNA gave D and trimming, while V, J and clone size come from that table. The sample yields about 150,000 clones, around 89% seen once. Germline lookup yields CDR1 MDHEN and CDR2 SYDVKM. Deletions cut 3 bases from V and 2 bases from J, with 16 bases between. The length of the CDR3 is 17 residues.

The chain employs TRBV28 and TRBJ2-2; D is perhaps TRBD2 (5 bases). Sequencing was performed on peripheral blood. This clonotype originated in a man younger than 30 with COVID-19, enrolled during active disease. CDR3: CASSFPAAAVNTGELFF. Written as DNA, the CDR3 is TGTGCCAGCAGTTTCCCCGCCGCAGCGGTAAACACCGGGGAGCTGTTTTTT.